Each of the 10 T cell receptor beta chains below was sequenced from the same sample in a study of graft-versus-host responses after intestinal transplantation listed by TCRdb under 2021. Antigens of these TCRs are unknown. Library preparation used the immunoSEQ multiplex PCR assay. This is the immuneACCESS table as TCRdb keeps it, with only in-frame sequences that have V and J called. A part of the clones is gone; compared with another copy, unresolved V genes explain less than half, and the rest is unexplained. Present in this sample are about 86,000 clones, 90% to 95% of which were seen just once. The top ten hold under 0.55% of the sample. The sample's time point label is to be understood as: cells obtained before transplantation from donor or recipient. The input for sequencing was unstimulated CD8+ T cells sorted from spleen or lymph node cells, taken before intestinal transplant. These receptors all come from a human donor who received an intestinal transplant.

The chain combines TRBV4-1 with TRBJ2-1; D is unclear. The CDR3 runs 13 residues. V was clipped by 4 bases and J by 10 bases, with 14 bases between them. Germline CDR1 reads MGHRA; CDR2 reads YSYEKL. CDR3 bases: TGCGCCAGCAGCCCGGGTCTCTTTCCCGAGCAGTTCTTC. Translating gives CASSPGLFPEQFF.

This rearrangement joins TRBV29-1 to TRBJ2-1, with unresolved D. The CDR3 is made up of 12 amino acids. Germline CDR1 is SQVTM and CDR2 is ANQGSEA. The CDR3 nucleotides are TGCAACCCGCAGGCGATCTACAATGAGCAGTTCTTC. Amino acids: CNPQAIYNEQFF.

The chain joins TRBV19 to TRBJ1-4, with D hard to call. Per germline, CDR1 LNHDA and CDR2 SQIVND (reference sequence). V was pared by 5 bases and J by 3 bases, with 13 bases between. This CDR3 has 15 residues. CDR3 DNA: TGTGCCAGTAGTTCGGTCCAAGCGGCTAATGAAAAACTGTTTTTT. Translated: CASSSVQAANEKLFF.

The chain has TRBV7-9 and TRBJ2-6; no reliable D call. The CDR3 has 14 amino acids. CDR1 and CDR2 from the germline V gene are SEHNR and FQNEAQ (reference sequence). Trimming stripped 3 bases from V and 4 bases from J, with 7 bases between. CDR3 in DNA: TGTGCCAGCAGCTTTCCATCCGGGGCCAACGTCCTGACTTTC. Protein: CASSFPSGANVLTF.

This clone was picked up one time. The V gene is TRBV4-3, the J gene TRBJ2-3; TRBD2 aligns across 10 bases. V lost 0 bases, J lost 4 bases, and 4 bases stayed unmatched. The length of the CDR3 is 16 residues. The germline V gene encodes CDR1 LGHNA and CDR2 YSLEER. CDR3 DNA: TGCGCCAGCAGCCAAGATCGAGCGGGGGGGTCAGATACGCAGTATTTT. Protein: CASSQDRAGGSDTQYF.

In its sample, this clone was seen once. The chain has TRBV29-1 and TRBJ2-1, with a weak D call TRBD2 (5 bases). Germline V lookup: CDR1 SQVTM, CDR2 ANQGSEA. The V end lost 4 bases, the J end lost 6 bases, and 16 bases lay between the germline ends. This CDR3 has 14 amino acids. The CDR3 sequence: CSVGGGPTGNEQFF. DNA of the CDR3: TGCAGCGTTGGTGGCGGGCCGACGGGCAATGAGCAGTTCTTC.

The rearrangement uses TRBV27 and TRBJ1-6; TRBD1 matches at 8 bases. Trimming at V came to 10 bases and at J to 7 bases, leaving 15 bases not matched to a gene. The CDR3 is 16 residues long. CDR1 MNHEY and CDR2 SMNVEV come from the germline V gene (reference sequence). The CDR3 region has the DNA TGTGCCAACTACCCCGTAGGACAGGGTCAAAATTCACCCCTCCACTTT. This sequence encodes CANYPVGQGQNSPLHF.

The chain carries TRBV19 and TRBJ2-1; D remains ambiguous. Germline values: CDR1 LNHDA, CDR2 SQIVND (reference sequence). Trimming left V 5 bases short and J 10 bases short, with 12 bases between. This CDR3 region has 12 residues. The CDR3 spells CASSASSTEQFF. The CDR3 coding sequence is TGTGCCAGTAGTGCCTCCAGTACAGAGCAGTTCTTC.

The chain links TRBV11-2 to TRBJ2-7; D may be TRBD2 (5 bases). The germline CDR1 and CDR2 sequences are SGHAT and FQNNGV. V shed 7 bases and J shed 3 bases, with 25 bases lying between them. This CDR3 has 17 amino acids. DNA of the CDR3: TGTGCCAGCATTAAGCTTGCTAGCTCGGATTCTTACTACGAGCAGTACTTC. This gives the protein CASIKLASSDSYYEQYF.

The gene calls are TRBV7-9 and TRBJ2-4; 15 bases align to TRBD2. Germline CDR1 and CDR2: SEHNR and FQNEAQ (reference sequence). V lost 5 bases, J lost 3 bases, and 8 bases stayed unmatched. The CDR3 covers 18 residues. The CDR3 spells CASSRTSGGEDVKNIQYF. The DNA for the CDR3 is TGTGCCAGCAGCAGGACTAGCGGGGGGGAAGATGTCAAAAACATTCAGTACTTC.